This record covers a single T cell receptor (beta chain). Its matching antigen is unknown. This sample is part of a study of T cell responses to AZD1222 COVID-19 vaccine. Study conclusions and caveats: Only a handful of AZD1222 recipients, more than 5 in all, had baseline seropositivity. In all cases, repertoires were sampled only after the peak T cell response.

Sequenced by immunoSEQ multiplex PCR; TCRdb stores in-frame clones only, minus some. The sample lists about 120,000 clones; about 93% were seen once. Germline lookup yields CDR1 SQVTM and CDR2 ANQGSEA. This CDR3 region has 12 residues. J lost 3 bases, V lost 5 bases, and 1 base had no gene match. It was second doses at about 4 or about 12 weeks that were pooled. This TCR came from an adult who received the AZD1222 COVID-19 vaccine. The input for sequencing was peripheral blood, taken 28 days after the second AZD1222 dose. V and J are TRBV29-1 and TRBJ2-7; 10 positions match TRBD1. The CDR3 protein is CSVRDRGYEQYF. CDR3 DNA sequence: TGCAGCGTTCGGGACAGGGGCTACGAGCAGTACTTC.